These T cell receptor beta chains were read from a single sample in a study of beta chain features in type 1 diabetes. Clones were read by immunoSEQ multiplex PCR, and TCRdb kept only the in-frame ones, dropping some. The sample contains 95,000 to 150,000 clones, 16% of which appear only once. The sequencing input was central memory CD4+ T cells from blood. The receptors were sampled from a man aged 25 to 40 with type 1 diabetes. CDR3s include the opening cysteine and the closing phenylalanine or tryptophan. A D gene is named only where the DNA matches it firmly. For some rows the clone size is stated as once, few or many, or as a class when expanded; others skip it.

J gene | V gene | D gene | clone size | CDR3 protein | CDR3 DNA
TRBJ1-1 | TRBV27 | . | . | CASSGQINTEAFF | TGTGCCAGCAGTGGTCAGATTAACACTGAAGCTTTCTTT
TRBJ1-2 | TRBV7-2 | TRBD1 | . | CASRATDRGISGYTF | TGTGCCAGCAGAGCTACCGACAGGGGTATCAGTGGCTACACCTTC
TRBJ2-5 | TRBV5-1 | . | few | CASSLAGTTLETQYF | TGCGCCAGCAGCTTGGCCGGAACAACCTTAGAGACCCAGTACTTC
TRBJ1-4 | TRBV4-2 | . | . | CASSQLGSSTNEKLFF | TGTGCCAGCAGCCAACTCGGATCTTCAACTAATGAAAAACTGTTTTTT
TRBJ2-3 | TRBV9 | . | . | CASSLIMGHTQYF | TGTGCCAGCAGCCTCATAATGGGTCATACGCAGTATTTT
TRBJ2-7 | TRBV9 | TRBD1 | few | CASSGRDRVPYAQYF | TGTGCCAGCTCCGGTCGTGACAGGGTTCCCTACGCGCAGTACTTC
TRBJ2-6 | TRBV4-3 | . | . | CASSQDRWAGANVLTF | TGCGCCAGCAGCCAAGATCGGTGGGCCGGGGCCAACGTCCTGACTTTC
TRBJ1-2 | TRBV7-8 | . | . | CASSFGEFYGYTF | TGTGCCAGCAGCTTTGGAGAATTTTATGGCTACACCTTC
TRBJ1-2 | TRBV9 | . | . | CASSVAAGEFYGYTF | TGTGCCAGCAGCGTAGCTGCTGGGGAATTCTATGGCTACACCTTC
TRBJ1-5 | TRBV4-3 | . | few | CASSPQAGSNQPQHF | TGCGCCAGCAGCCCTCAGGCGGGGAGCAATCAGCCCCAGCATTTT
TRBJ1-5 | TRBV28 | . | . | CASSLGWQPQHF | TGTGCCAGCAGTTTAGGCTGGCAGCCCCAGCATTTT
TRBJ2-1 | TRBV9 | TRBD1 | few | CASSVAGLGQGTDEQFF | TGTGCCAGCAGCGTAGCTGGTTTAGGACAGGGGACCGATGAGCAGTTCTTC
TRBJ2-4 | TRBV5-5 | . | . | CASSLDGVIQYF | TGTGCCAGCAGCCTCGATGGGGTGATTCAGTACTTC
TRBJ2-7 | TRBV7-2 | . | few | CASSLASSATYEQYF | TGTGCCAGCAGCTTAGCGTCTAGCGCCACCTACGAGCAGTACTTC
TRBJ2-4 | TRBV7-2 | . | . | CASGWLREPQYF | TGTGCCAGCGGCTGGCTTCGGGAACCTCAGTACTTC
TRBJ2-1 | TRBV9 | . | . | CASSVAGWIQLEQFF | TGTGCCAGCAGCGTGGCCGGGTGGATCCAACTGGAGCAGTTCTTC
TRBJ1-1 | TRBV7-3 | . | . | CASSSNPLMGTEAFF | TGTGCCAGCAGCTCCAATCCCCTGATGGGCACTGAAGCTTTCTTT
TRBJ2-6 | TRBV30 | . | . | CAWSNWQSGANVLTF | TGTGCCTGGAGTAACTGGCAGTCTGGGGCCAACGTCCTGACTTTC
TRBJ2-5 | TRBV6-5 | TRBD1 | . | CASSYSSPRGHETQYF | TGTGCCAGCAGTTACTCATCTCCCAGGGGGCATGAGACCCAGTACTTC
TRBJ2-5 | TRBV5-4 | . | . | CASSTSGIRETQYF | TGTGCCAGCAGCACCTCAGGGATACGGGAGACCCAGTACTTC
TRBJ2-5 | TRBV11-2 | . | few | CASSQTYDLGQTQYF | TGTGCCAGCAGCCAAACCTACGATTTAGGTCAGACCCAGTACTTC
TRBJ1-4 | TRBV7-9 | . | medium-sized | CASSPIEVMGEKLFF | TGTGCCAGCAGCCCAATAGAAGTTATGGGTGAAAAACTGTTTTTT
TRBJ2-6 | TRBV9 | TRBD1 | few | CASSPTTGTGAPWANVLTF | TGTGCCAGCAGCCCTACAACCGGGACAGGGGCGCCCTGGGCCAACGTCCTGACTTTC
TRBJ1-5 | TRBV14 | . | few | CASSQDLGQPQHF | TGTGCCAGCAGCCAAGATCTAGGCCAGCCCCAGCATTTT
TRBJ2-1 | TRBV5-1 | . | few | CASSYERANNEQFF | TGCGCCAGCAGCTACGAGCGGGCCAACAATGAGCAGTTCTTC
TRBJ1-6 | TRBV6-5 | TRBD1 | . | CASSSSQGNSPLHF | TGTGCCAGCAGTTCATCACAGGGGAATTCACCCCTCCACTTT
TRBJ1-1 | TRBV7-2 | TRBD1 | . | CASSARGNGVSTEAFF | TGTGCCAGCAGCGCCAGGGGGAATGGTGTAAGCACTGAAGCTTTCTTT
TRBJ2-1 | TRBV7-9 | . | many | CASSISTSSEQFF | TGTGCCAGCAGCATTTCGACTAGTTCTGAGCAGTTCTTC
TRBJ2-5 | TRBV5-1 | TRBD2 | . | CASSPGNIAGQETQYF | TGCGCCAGCAGCCCCGGAAATATAGCGGGCCAAGAGACCCAGTACTTC
TRBJ2-7 | TRBV19 | TRBD1 | . | CASRLGTGAAYEQYF | TGTGCCAGTAGACTCGGGACAGGGGCGGCCTACGAGCAGTACTTC